Below, 22 T cell receptor beta chains from the same sample are listed, as sequenced in a study of blood T cell repertoires in COVID-19. TCRdb keeps only in-frame clones here, not all; method: immunoSEQ multiplex PCR. The sample shows more than 350,000 clones, roughly 88% of them seen only once. The material sequenced was PBMCs or T cells enriched from blood (not recorded which). The receptors shown here come from a woman between 18 and 30 years old who had been exposed to COVID-19.

V usage is TRBV29-1 and J usage is TRBJ1-2, with TRBD1 as a possible D gene (6 bases). The CDR3 covers 14 residues. The germline V and J ends were trimmed by 1 base and 3 bases, with 12 bases remaining between them. The V gene's germline CDR1 is SQVTM and CDR2 ANQGSEA. For the CDR3, the DNA is TGCAGCGTTGAAGGGGCAGGGGACCACTATGGCTACACCTTC. As protein: CSVEGAGDHYGYTF.

J is TRBJ1-1 and V is TRBV28, with unresolved D. Trimming took 6 bases from V and 2 from J, leaving 10 bases between them. The CDR3 runs to 13 residues. Germline lookup yields CDR1 MDHEN and CDR2 SYDVKM. CDR3 in amino acids: CASSTEPNTEAFF. CDR3 bases: TGTGCCAGCAGCACAGAACCCAACACTGAAGCTTTCTTT.

V gene TRBV10-2 combines with J gene TRBJ2-2, with 7 bases aligning to TRBD1. J was trimmed by 3 bases and V by 9 bases; bases with no gene match: 7. The CDR3 runs 14 residues. Germline-derived CDR1 and CDR2 are WSHSY and SAAADI. This CDR3 is CASTQGPHTGELFF. The DNA for the CDR3 is TGCGCCAGTACACAGGGGCCGCACACCGGGGAGCTGTTTTTT.

This chain joins TRBV28 and TRBJ2-1; tentative D call: TRBD1 (5 bases). Germline V gene sequence: CDR1 MDHEN, CDR2 SYDVKM. The length of the CDR3 is 15 residues. The V end lost 3 bases, the J end lost 6 bases, and 15 bases lay between the germline ends. CDR3 region: CASSLVARAANEQFF. The CDR3 nucleotides read TGTGCCAGCAGTTTGGTCGCCAGGGCGGCCAATGAGCAGTTCTTC.

The rearrangement joins TRBV5-8 to TRBJ1-2; the D gene is possibly TRBD1 (6 bases). From germline, CDR1 is SGHTS and CDR2 YDEGEE. The V gene lost 7 bases and the J gene lost 8 bases, with 27 bases spanning the gap. The CDR3 has 16 amino acids. CDR3 residues: CASLPSSGYRVNGYTF. CDR3 bases: TGTGCCAGCCTTCCCTCGTCGGGGTACAGGGTGAACGGCTACACCTTC.

This clone has just a few counts. The gene calls are TRBV28 and TRBJ1-2; 7 nucleotides line up with TRBD1. This CDR3 is 12 amino acids long. J gave up 8 bases and V 6 bases, and 6 bases lay outside the gene matches. CDR1 is MDHEN, CDR2 SYDVKM, per germline. For the CDR3, the DNA is TGTGCCAGCAGAGATACAGGGGTGGGCTACACCTTC. Its translation is CASRDTGVGYTF.

The gene calls are TRBV7-2 and TRBJ1-2; D unresolved. V was shortened by 5 bases and J by 7 bases, with 20 bases between the two germline ends. Looked up from germline, CDR1 is SGHTA and CDR2 is FQGNSA. The CDR3 runs 15 residues. This CDR3 reads CASSPSHAGALGYTF. The DNA for the CDR3 is TGTGCCAGCAGCCCATCCCATGCGGGCGCTCTTGGCTACACCTTC. The entire variable domain, with the rest obtained from reference TRBV7-2 and TRBJ1-2, is as follows: GAGVSQSPSNKVTEKGKDVELRCDPISGHTALYWYRQSLGQGLEFLIYFQGNSAPDKSGLPSDRFSAERTGGSVSTLTIQRTQQEDSAVYLCASSPSHAGALGYTFGSGTRLTVV.

The V gene is TRBV5-1, the J gene TRBJ2-1; D may be TRBD2 (6 bases). CDR1 is SGHRS, CDR2 YFSETQ, per germline. V lost 0 bases and J lost 1, with 14 bases in between. The CDR3 has 17 amino acids. In DNA, the CDR3 is TGCGCCAGCAGCTTGGCTGCGGGGTTAAGTTCCTACAATGAGCAGTTCTTC. As protein: CASSLAAGLSSYNEQFF.

The V and J genes are TRBV5-4 and TRBJ1-3; D is unclear. CDR1 is SGHNT, CDR2 YYREEE, per germline (reference sequence). Trimming shortened V by 5 bases and J by 0 bases, and 6 bases separated the two germline ends. CDR3 length: 13 amino acids. The CDR3 is CASRPGSGNTIYF. The CDR3 DNA sequence: TGTGCCAGCAGGCCAGGCTCTGGAAACACCATATATTTT.

The chain combines TRBV19 with TRBJ1-1; tentatively, D is TRBD1 (5 bases). The V end was cut by 9 bases, the J end by 4 bases, with 15 bases between. Per the germline V gene, CDR1 is LNHDA and CDR2 is SQIVND (reference sequence). CDR3 length: 13 residues. The DNA for the CDR3 is TGTGCCAGCCGAGGCGGGGGGAGCACTGAAGCTTTCTTT. This translates into CASRGGGSTEAFF.

The V call is TRBV28, the J call TRBJ2-1, with 7 nucleotides matching TRBD1. V lost 3 bases, J lost 6 bases, and 5 bases stayed unmatched. Germline V CDR1 and CDR2: MDHEN, SYDVKM. This CDR3 has 14 residues. CDR3 sequence reads: CASSLGDRFNEQFF. DNA of the CDR3: TGTGCCAGCAGTTTGGGGGACAGATTCAATGAGCAGTTCTTC.

The rearrangement links TRBV28 to TRBJ1-2, with 7 bases that match TRBD1. The length of the CDR3 is 14 residues. After removal of 5 bases from V and 4 bases from J, the junction contained 7 bases not matched to a gene. CDR1 is MDHEN, CDR2 SYDVKM, per germline. The CDR3 loop reads CASSEGGEGYGYTF. Written as DNA, the CDR3 is TGTGCCAGCAGTGAAGGGGGCGAGGGCTATGGCTACACCTTC.

The chain carries TRBV27 and TRBJ1-5; D is possibly TRBD1 (6 bases). The germline gives CDR1 MNHEY, CDR2 SMNVEV (reference sequence). The CDR3 extends over 15 amino acids. V shed 2 bases and J shed 0 bases, with 8 bases lying between them. CDR3 coding DNA: TGTGCCAGCAGTTTACAGGGGAATAGCAATCAGCCCCAGCATTTT. Its translation: CASSLQGNSNQPQHF.

The chain couples TRBV30 to TRBJ1-2, with D possibly being TRBD1 (5 bases). Germline V gene sequence: CDR1 GTSNPN, CDR2 SVGIG (reference sequence). The CDR3 extends over 13 amino acids. The germline V and J ends were trimmed by 3 bases and 5 bases, with 13 bases remaining between them. CDR3 amino acids: CAWRTPGEYGYTF. Here the CDR3 DNA reads TGTGCCTGGAGGACACCGGGGGAGTATGGCTACACCTTC.

The CDR3 DNA is TGTGCCAGCAGCCACGGACTAGCGGGAACTTACAATGAGCAGTTCTTC. It yields the protein CASSHGLAGTYNEQFF. V usage is TRBV2 and J usage is TRBJ2-1; 12 nucleotides agree with TRBD2. The CDR3 has 16 residues. Losses at the gene ends were 6 bases for V and 4 bases for J; bases not matched to a gene: 7. Germline-derived CDR1 and CDR2 are SNHLY and FYNNEI.

The chain has TRBV2 and TRBJ2-7; maybe TRBD2 (5 bases). The V end lost 8 bases, the J end lost 5 bases, and 19 bases lay between the germline ends. Germline V gene lookup returns CDR1 SNHLY and CDR2 FYNNEI. The CDR3 extends over 14 amino acids. This CDR3 reads CASRFSGINHEQYF. CDR3 sequence (DNA): TGTGCCAGCCGATTCTCCGGGATCAACCACGAGCAGTACTTC.

The chain joins TRBV6-5 to TRBJ1-2, with 7 bases aligning to TRBD1. This CDR3 contains 13 residues. Losses at the gene ends were 6 bases for V and 8 bases for J; bases not matched to a gene: 9. From germline, CDR1 is MNHEY and CDR2 SVGAGI. The CDR3 DNA is TGTGCCAGCAGCGACAGGGTGACCGGGGGCTACACCTTC. Its translation is CASSDRVTGGYTF.

This chain connects TRBV2 to TRBJ1-2; 8 bases align to TRBD1. V was clipped by 6 bases and J by 3 bases; unmatched bases: 3. The length of the CDR3 is 13 residues. Germline V lookup: CDR1 SNHLY, CDR2 FYNNEI. This CDR3 reads CASRDRADYGYTF. Written as DNA, the CDR3 is TGTGCCAGCAGGGACAGGGCGGACTATGGCTACACCTTC. Full variable domain (remainder filled in from reference TRBV2 and TRBJ1-2): EPEVTQTPSHQVTQMGQEVILRCVPISNHLYFYWYRQILGQKVEFLVSFYNNEISEKSEIFDDQFSVERPDGSNFTLKIRSTKLEDSAMYFCASRDRADYGYTFGSGTRLTVV.

This clone was recorded at least ten times. This rearrangement joins TRBV10-2 to TRBJ2-2; TRBD1 is a possible D gene (6 bases). This CDR3 contains 15 residues. The V gene's germline CDR1 is WSHSY and CDR2 SAAADI. V dropped 3 bases and J dropped 6 bases, with 14 bases sitting between them. The CDR3 DNA reads TGCGCCAGCAGTGACATCTCACAGGGCTCCGGGGAGCTGTTTTTT. Translated: CASSDISQGSGELFF.

In its sample, this clone was seen a few times. The chain uses TRBV2 and TRBJ1-6; no reliable D call. The germline V gene encodes CDR1 SNHLY and CDR2 FYNNEI. There are 13 residues in the CDR3. V lost 4 bases to trimming and J lost 10 bases, with 11 bases between them. CDR3: CASSVEGLSPLHF. The DNA of the CDR3 is TGTGCCAGCAGTGTTGAGGGTTTATCACCCCTCCACTTT. Variable domain in full (rest from reference TRBV2 and TRBJ1-6): EPEVTQTPSHQVTQMGQEVILRCVPISNHLYFYWYRQILGQKVEFLVSFYNNEISEKSEIFDDQFSVERPDGSNFTLKIRSTKLEDSAMYFCASSVEGLSPLHFGNGTRLTVT.

The genes are TRBV14 and TRBJ2-5, with unresolved D. CDR3 length: 15 residues. V lost 4 bases, J lost 4 bases, and 16 bases lay in between. Germline-derived CDR1 and CDR2 are SGHDN and FVKESK. CDR3: CASSLLMSLGETQYF. In nucleotides, the CDR3 is TGTGCCAGCAGCCTGCTTATGAGCCTTGGAGAGACCCAGTACTTC.

The chain carries TRBV7-6 and TRBJ1-1; possible D gene TRBD1, 6 bases. Trimming left V 4 bases short and J 4 bases short, with 13 bases between. The CDR3 spans 14 residues. Germline V gene sequence: CDR1 SGHVS, CDR2 FNYEAQ. CDR3 residues: CASSSGGGGTEAFF. CDR3 in DNA: TGTGCCAGCAGCTCCGGGGGGGGCGGCACTGAAGCTTTCTTT. The entire variable domain, with the rest obtained from reference TRBV7-6 and TRBJ1-1, is as follows: GAGVSQSPRYKVTKRGQDVALRCDPISGHVSLYWYRQALGQGPEFLTYFNYEAQQDKSGLPNDRFSAERPEGSISTLTIQRTEQRDSAMYRCASSSGGGGTEAFFGQGTRLTVV.